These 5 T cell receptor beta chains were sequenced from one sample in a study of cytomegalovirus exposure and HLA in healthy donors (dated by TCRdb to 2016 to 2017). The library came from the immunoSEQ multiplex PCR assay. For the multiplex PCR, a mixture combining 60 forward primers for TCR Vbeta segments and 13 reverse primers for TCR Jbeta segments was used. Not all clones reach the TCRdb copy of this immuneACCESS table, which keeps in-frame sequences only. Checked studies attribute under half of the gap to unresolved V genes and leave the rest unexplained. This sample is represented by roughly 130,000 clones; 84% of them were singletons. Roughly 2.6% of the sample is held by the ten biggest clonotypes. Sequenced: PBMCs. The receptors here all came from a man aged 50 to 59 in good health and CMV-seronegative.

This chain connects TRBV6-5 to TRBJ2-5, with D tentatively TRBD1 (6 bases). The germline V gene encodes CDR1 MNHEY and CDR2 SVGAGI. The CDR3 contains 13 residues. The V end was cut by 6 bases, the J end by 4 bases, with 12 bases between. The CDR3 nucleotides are TGTGCCAGCAGGCCACAGGGAAGAGAGACCCAGTACTTC. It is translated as CASRPQGRETQYF.

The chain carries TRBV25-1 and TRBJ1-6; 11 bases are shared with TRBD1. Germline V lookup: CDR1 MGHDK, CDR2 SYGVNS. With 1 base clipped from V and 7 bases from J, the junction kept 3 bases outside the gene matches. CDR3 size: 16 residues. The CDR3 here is CASSESGQGANSPLHF. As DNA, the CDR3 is TGTGCCAGCAGTGAATCCGGACAGGGGGCGAATTCACCCCTCCACTTT. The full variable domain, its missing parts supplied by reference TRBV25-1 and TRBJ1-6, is EADIYQTPRYLVIGTGKKITLECSQTMGHDKMYWYQQDPGMELHLIHYSYGVNSTEKGDLSSESTVSRIRTEHFPLTLESARPSHTSQYLCASSESGQGANSPLHFGNGTRLTVT.

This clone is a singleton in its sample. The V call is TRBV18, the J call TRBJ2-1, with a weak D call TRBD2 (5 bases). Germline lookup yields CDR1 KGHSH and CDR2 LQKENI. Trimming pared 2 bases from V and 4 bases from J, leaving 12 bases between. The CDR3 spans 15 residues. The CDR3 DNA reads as TGTGCCAGCTCACCAGGGTACGGGATTTACAATGAGCAGTTCTTC. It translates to CASSPGYGIYNEQFF.

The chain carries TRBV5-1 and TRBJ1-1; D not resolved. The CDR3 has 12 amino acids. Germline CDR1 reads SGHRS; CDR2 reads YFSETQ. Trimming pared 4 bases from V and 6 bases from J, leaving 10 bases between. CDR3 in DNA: TGCGCCAGCAGCGCAGAGGGCCCTGAAGCTTTCTTT. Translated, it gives CASSAEGPEAFF.

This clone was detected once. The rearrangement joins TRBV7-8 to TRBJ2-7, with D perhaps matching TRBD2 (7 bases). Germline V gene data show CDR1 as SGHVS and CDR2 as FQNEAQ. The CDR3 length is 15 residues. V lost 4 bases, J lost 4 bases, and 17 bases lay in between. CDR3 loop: CASSSREGGRYEQYF. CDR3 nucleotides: TGTGCCAGCAGCTCTAGGGAGGGGGGGCGTTACGAGCAGTACTTC.